This TCR beta chain was captured in a study of cytomegalovirus exposure and HLA in healthy donors (dated by TCRdb to the late 2010s). Notes on the research overall: According to a later analysis, one platform produced both the roughly 120 validation repertoires and the approximately 670 repertoires of the first cohort. Along with the approximately 670-subject first cohort, a separate validation cohort of around 110 different subjects was used. The study aimed to test whether signatures of past pathogen exposure could be identified by cataloging public T cell receptors. To predict cytomegalovirus infection status, the study brought together high-throughput TCR immunosequencing, statistical association of individual TCRs with disease status, and machine learning. Paper-wide results and their limitations: Of the cluster scores, approximately 94% were above 0 in a later analysis, which found that TCRs clustered in the first cohort also tended to co-occur in the 95 to 150 validation repertoires. In the study, some 160 TCR beta chains were listed as associated with cytomegalovirus. Cytomegalovirus status was reported to be diagnosed by the classifier with high specificity and sensitivity in both the original and validation cohorts. In vitro tests confirmed that a few of the cytomegalovirus-associated TCR beta chains recognize cytomegalovirus antigens. Most TCR sequences were observed very rarely across donors, whereas some public TCRs were present in many individuals. The validation cohort had no HLA typing available for a later analysis, so co-occurrence within that cohort was assessed over all 120 or so repertoires. The authors suggested that the approach could potentially be extended to other disease states and immunological phenotypes.

Donors formed part of the validation cohort, which comprised 120 subjects and was distinct from the first cohort of several hundred subjects. The method was the immunoSEQ multiplex PCR assay. The published analysis was carried out like this. A statistical classification framework was developed to diagnose cytomegalovirus status using the catalog of TCR beta chain sequences. This immuneACCESS table, as held by TCRdb, lists in-frame sequences with V and J called but not all clones. Of the missing ones, under half trace to an unresolved V gene in checked studies; the others have no known cause. The DNA gave D and trimming, while V, J and clone size come from that table. The sample contains approximately 170,000 clones, about 85% of them found a single time. Approximately 15% of the sample is held by the ten biggest clonotypes. With respect to this clone: Its antigen target is currently unknown. Base qualities are not at hand, and no much larger clone is one base apart.

Material for sequencing was PBMCs. This clonotype was sampled from a man aged 18 to 35 in good health and CMV-seropositive.

The DNA is TGCGCCAGCAGCCAGGTTGAGGGGGTCGGTGGCTACACCTTC. Its product reads: CASSQVEGVGGYTF. The chain uses TRBV4-1 and TRBJ1-2; a tentative D call is TRBD1 (6 bases match). The CDR3 holds 14 amino acids from the cysteine to the phenylalanine. Here the CDR3 DNA is all that survives: 42 bases in frame from base 1. V lost 3 bases and J lost 7 bases; the stretch between them is 15 bases long. The germline V gene gives CDR1 as MGHRA and CDR2 as YSYEKL.